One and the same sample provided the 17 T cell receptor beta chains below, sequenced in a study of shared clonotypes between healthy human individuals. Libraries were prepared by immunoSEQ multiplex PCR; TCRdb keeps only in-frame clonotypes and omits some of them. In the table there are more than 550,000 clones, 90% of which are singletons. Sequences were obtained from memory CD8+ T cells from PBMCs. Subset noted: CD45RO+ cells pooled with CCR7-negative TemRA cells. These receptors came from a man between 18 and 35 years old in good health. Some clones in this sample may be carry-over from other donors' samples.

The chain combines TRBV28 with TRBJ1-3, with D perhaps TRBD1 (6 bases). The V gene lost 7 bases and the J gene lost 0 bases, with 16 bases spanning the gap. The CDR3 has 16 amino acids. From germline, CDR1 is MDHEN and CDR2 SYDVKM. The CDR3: CASTIRGGNSGNTIYF. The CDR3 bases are TGTGCCAGCACTATTAGGGGGGGTAACTCTGGAAACACCATATATTTT.

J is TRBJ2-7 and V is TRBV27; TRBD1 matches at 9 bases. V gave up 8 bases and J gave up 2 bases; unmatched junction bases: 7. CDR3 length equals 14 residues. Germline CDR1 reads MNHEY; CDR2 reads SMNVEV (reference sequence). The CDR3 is CASGNRGHTYEQYF. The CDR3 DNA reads TGTGCCAGCGGGAACAGGGGGCACACCTACGAGCAGTACTTC.

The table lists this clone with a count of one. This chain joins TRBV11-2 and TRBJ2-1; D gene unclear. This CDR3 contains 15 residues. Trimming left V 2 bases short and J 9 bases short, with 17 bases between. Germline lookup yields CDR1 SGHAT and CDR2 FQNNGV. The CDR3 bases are TGTGCCAGCAGCTTATTCCCCCGCCAGACAACTGAGCAGTTCTTC. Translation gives CASSLFPRQTTEQFF.

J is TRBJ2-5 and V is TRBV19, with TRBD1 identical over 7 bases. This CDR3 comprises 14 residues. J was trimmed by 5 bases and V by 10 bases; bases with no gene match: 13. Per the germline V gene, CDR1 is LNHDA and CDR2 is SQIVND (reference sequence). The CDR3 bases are TGTGCCACCAACAACAGGGGTCGAGGCGAGACCCAGTACTTC. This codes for CATNNRGRGETQYF.

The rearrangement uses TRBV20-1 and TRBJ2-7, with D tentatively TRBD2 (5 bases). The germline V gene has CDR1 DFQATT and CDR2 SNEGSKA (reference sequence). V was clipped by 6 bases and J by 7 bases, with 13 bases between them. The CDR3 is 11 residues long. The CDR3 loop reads CSAPIRDEQYF. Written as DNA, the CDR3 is TGCAGTGCCCCTATACGGGATGAGCAGTACTTC.

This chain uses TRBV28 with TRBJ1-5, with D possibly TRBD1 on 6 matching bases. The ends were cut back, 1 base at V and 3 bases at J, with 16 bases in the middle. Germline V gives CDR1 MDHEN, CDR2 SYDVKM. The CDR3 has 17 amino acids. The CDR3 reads CASSLYIERTVNQPQHF. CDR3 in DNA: TGTGCCAGCAGTTTATATATTGAGAGGACAGTCAATCAGCCCCAGCATTTT.

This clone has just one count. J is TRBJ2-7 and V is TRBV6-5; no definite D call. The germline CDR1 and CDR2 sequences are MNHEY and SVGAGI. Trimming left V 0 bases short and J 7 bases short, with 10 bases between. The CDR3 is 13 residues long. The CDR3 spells CASSYSTISEQYF. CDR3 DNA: TGTGCCAGCAGTTACTCGACAATCAGTGAGCAGTACTTC.

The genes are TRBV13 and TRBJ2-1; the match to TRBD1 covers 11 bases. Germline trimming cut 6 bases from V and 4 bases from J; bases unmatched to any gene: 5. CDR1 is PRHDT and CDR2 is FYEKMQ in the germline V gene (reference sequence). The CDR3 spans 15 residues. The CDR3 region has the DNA TGTGCCAGCAGTTATGGACAGGGGGCTTACAATGAGCAGTTCTTC. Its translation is CASSYGQGAYNEQFF. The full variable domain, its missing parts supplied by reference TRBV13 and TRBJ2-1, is AAGVIQSPRHLIKEKRETATLKCYPIPRHDTVYWYQQGPGQDPQFLISFYEKMQSDKGSIPDRFSAQQFSDYHSELNMSSLELGDSALYFCASSYGQGAYNEQFFGPGTRLTVL.

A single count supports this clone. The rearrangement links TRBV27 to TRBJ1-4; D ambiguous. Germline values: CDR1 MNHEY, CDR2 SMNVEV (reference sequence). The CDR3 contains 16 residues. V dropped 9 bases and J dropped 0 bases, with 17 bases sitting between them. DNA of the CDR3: TGTGCCAGTCGAAGTAGGTACAGCGCAACTAATGAAAAACTGTTTTTT. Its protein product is CASRSRYSATNEKLFF.

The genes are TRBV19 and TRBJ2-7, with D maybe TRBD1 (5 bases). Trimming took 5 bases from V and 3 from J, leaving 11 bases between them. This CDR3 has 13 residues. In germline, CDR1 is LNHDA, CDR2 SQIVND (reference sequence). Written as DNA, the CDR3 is TGTGCCAGTAGTTTCGCTAGGGGCTACGAGCAGTACTTC. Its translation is CASSFARGYEQYF.

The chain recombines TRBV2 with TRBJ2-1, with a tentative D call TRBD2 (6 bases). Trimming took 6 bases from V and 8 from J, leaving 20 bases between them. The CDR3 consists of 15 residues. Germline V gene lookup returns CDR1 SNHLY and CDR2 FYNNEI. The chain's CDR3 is CASSIPLAATYEQFF. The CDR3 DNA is TGTGCCAGCAGCATCCCACTAGCTGCGACCTATGAGCAGTTCTTC.

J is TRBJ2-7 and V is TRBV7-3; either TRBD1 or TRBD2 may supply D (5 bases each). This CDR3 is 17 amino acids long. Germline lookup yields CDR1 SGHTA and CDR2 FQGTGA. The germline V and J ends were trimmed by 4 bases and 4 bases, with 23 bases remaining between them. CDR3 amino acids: CASSSGGPGKGKYEQYF. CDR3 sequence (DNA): TGTGCCAGCAGCTCCGGAGGCCCAGGGAAGGGGAAGTACGAGCAGTACTTC.

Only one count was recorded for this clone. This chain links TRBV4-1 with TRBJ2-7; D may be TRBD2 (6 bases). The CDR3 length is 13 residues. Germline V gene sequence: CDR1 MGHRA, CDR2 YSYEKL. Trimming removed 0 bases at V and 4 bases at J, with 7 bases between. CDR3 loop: CASSQEGGYEQYF. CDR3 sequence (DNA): TGCGCCAGCAGCCAAGAGGGGGGTTACGAGCAGTACTTC.

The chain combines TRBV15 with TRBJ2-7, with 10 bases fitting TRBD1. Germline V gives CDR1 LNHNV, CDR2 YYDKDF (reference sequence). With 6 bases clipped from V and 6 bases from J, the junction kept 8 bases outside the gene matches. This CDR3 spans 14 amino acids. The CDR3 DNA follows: TGTGCCACCAGACCTGGGACAGGGGTCCGCGAGCAGTACTTC. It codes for CATRPGTGVREQYF.

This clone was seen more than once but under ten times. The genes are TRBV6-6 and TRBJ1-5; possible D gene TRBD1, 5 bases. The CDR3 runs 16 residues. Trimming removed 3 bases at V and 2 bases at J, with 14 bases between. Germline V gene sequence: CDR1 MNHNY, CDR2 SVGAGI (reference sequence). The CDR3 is CASSYDRGLGNQPQHF. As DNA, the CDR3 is TGTGCCAGCAGTTATGATAGGGGACTCGGCAATCAGCCCCAGCATTTT.

CDR3 loop: CASSETGEAYNEQFF. The DNA of the CDR3 is TGTGCCAGCAGCGAGACAGGGGAGGCGTACAATGAGCAGTTCTTC. The V gene is TRBV9, the J gene TRBJ2-1; 8 bases align to TRBD1. Germline CDR1 is SGDLS and CDR2 is YYNGEE. There are 15 residues in the CDR3. V lost 3 bases, J lost 4 bases, and 6 bases stayed unmatched.

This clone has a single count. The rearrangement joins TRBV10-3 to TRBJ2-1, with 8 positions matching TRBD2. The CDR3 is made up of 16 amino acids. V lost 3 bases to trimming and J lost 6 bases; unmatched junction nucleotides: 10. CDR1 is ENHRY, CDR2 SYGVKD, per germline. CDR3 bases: TGTGCCATCAGTGATATGGGGACTAGGGGGTCCAATGAGCAGTTCTTC. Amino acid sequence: CAISDMGTRGSNEQFF.